Below are 14 T cell receptor beta chains sequenced from a single sample in a study of shared clonotypes between healthy human individuals. TCRdb's table, derived via immunoSEQ multiplex PCR, lists solely in-frame clones and lacks some. The profile shows roughly 500,000 clones, approximately 80% of them singletons. Source material: PBMCs. The receptors were sampled from a woman aged 40 to 50 in good health. Some clones in this sample may be carry-over from other donors' samples.

V and J are TRBV5-5 and TRBJ2-1; D not resolved. Germline CDR1 reads SGHKS; CDR2 reads YYEKEE (reference sequence). V gave up 6 bases and J gave up 4 bases, with 14 bases separating them. The length of the CDR3 is 14 residues. The CDR3 spells CASTFGVSYNEQFF. CDR3 nucleotide sequence: TGTGCCAGCACCTTCGGTGTTTCTTACAATGAGCAGTTCTTC.

V and J are TRBV15 and TRBJ2-7, with 8 nucleotides matching TRBD1. The CDR3 covers 15 residues. Germline V gives CDR1 LNHNV, CDR2 YYDKDF (reference sequence). Germline trimming cut 0 bases from V and 5 bases from J; bases unmatched to any gene: 6. CDR3 nucleotide sequence: TGTGCCACCAGCAGAGATGGACAGGGATCCCACGAGCAGTACTTC. Protein product: CATSRDGQGSHEQYF.

On this clone itself: The germline gene is not matched at one end of the junction; a read error may be the cause. The chain couples TRBV5-5 to TRBJ1-1; D ambiguous. Germline lookup yields CDR1 SGHKS and CDR2 YYEKEE (reference sequence). The CDR3 sequence is 13 residues long. CDR3 protein: CASSLVGNPEAFF. DNA for the CDR3: TGTGCCAGCAGCTTGGTGGGGAACCCTGAAGCTTTCTTT.

V and J are TRBV2 and TRBJ2-1; 7 bases align to TRBD2. Germline V gene lookup returns CDR1 SNHLY and CDR2 FYNNEI. Unmatched junction bases numbered 7, after V lost 3 bases and J lost 8 bases. This CDR3 is 14 amino acids long. The CDR3 coding sequence is TGTGCCAGCAGTGATTCGGCGGGAGAGGATGAGCAGTTCTTC. This encodes CASSDSAGEDEQFF. Complete variable domain (other parts from reference TRBV2 and TRBJ2-1): EPEVTQTPSHQVTQMGQEVILRCVPISNHLYFYWYRQILGQKVEFLVSFYNNEISEKSEIFDDQFSVERPDGSNFTLKIRSTKLEDSAMYFCASSDSAGEDEQFFGPGTRLTVL.

The V call is TRBV19, the J call TRBJ2-3, with 9 bases that match TRBD1. This CDR3 comprises 14 residues. V lost 7 bases, J lost 4 bases, and 6 bases stayed unmatched. The germline CDR1 and CDR2 sequences are LNHDA and SQIVND (reference sequence). The CDR3 region is CASNGQGLPDTQYF. The CDR3 DNA is TGTGCCAGTAATGGACAGGGGTTGCCAGATACGCAGTATTTT.

This clone was picked up many times. This rearrangement joins TRBV5-1 to TRBJ1-2; D gene unclear. The CDR3 is 14 amino acids. Per the germline V gene, CDR1 is SGHRS and CDR2 is YFSETQ. V gave up 1 base and J gave up 8 bases, with 15 bases separating them. CDR3 in amino acids: CASSLLSGLRGYTF. The CDR3 DNA sequence: TGCGCCAGCAGCTTGCTCTCGGGTTTGAGAGGCTACACCTTC.

The chain carries TRBV30 and TRBJ2-5, with D tentatively TRBD1 (6 bases). Germline V gene data show CDR1 as GTSNPN and CDR2 as SVGIG (reference sequence). Trimming pared 5 bases from V and 4 bases from J, leaving 14 bases between. CDR3 size: 13 residues. The CDR3 spells CAWSQGGGETQYF. Written as DNA, the CDR3 is TGTGCCTGGTCACAGGGTGGCGGAGAGACCCAGTACTTC.

The rearrangement uses TRBV5-6 and TRBJ2-3; the D gene is possibly TRBD1 (5 bases). The V gene's germline CDR1 is SGHDT and CDR2 YYEEEE. V was trimmed by 0 bases and J by 6 bases, leaving 14 bases between them. The CDR3 contains 15 residues. CDR3 bases: TGTGCCAGCAGCTTGGCCTTTAGCAGGGATGATACGCAGTATTTT. This codes for CASSLAFSRDDTQYF.

As concerns this clone: A far bigger clonotype differs at one base, so this is likely a read error. The V gene is TRBV30, the J gene TRBJ2-7, with D perhaps matching TRBD1 or TRBD2 (5 bases each). Trimming stripped 7 bases from V and 6 bases from J, with 19 bases between. The CDR3 runs 13 residues. CDR1 and CDR2 (germline): GTSNPN, SVGIG (reference sequence). This CDR3 reads CASPGPSICEQYF. DNA of the CDR3: TGTGCCTCGCCGGGACCGTCCATCTGCGAGCAGTACTTC.

The genes are TRBV10-3 and TRBJ2-1, with D perhaps TRBD1 or TRBD2 (5 bases each). V lost 3 bases and J lost 13, with 10 bases in between. Germline assignment: CDR1 ENHRY and CDR2 SYGVKD. The CDR3 loop spans 11 amino acids. CDR3 sequence reads: CAISDVGVQFF. The CDR3 region has the DNA TGTGCCATCAGTGATGTGGGGGTCCAGTTCTTC.

A few counts support this clone. The chain carries TRBV5-1 and TRBJ2-5; 8 bases are a match to TRBD2. The CDR3 has 17 residues. Germline trimming cut 2 bases from V and 0 bases from J; bases unmatched to any gene: 9. CDR1 is SGHRS and CDR2 is YFSETQ in the germline V gene. CDR3 DNA: TGCGCCAGCAGCTTATATTGGGAACTAGCGGACCAAGAGACCCAGTACTTC. Its translation is CASSLYWELADQETQYF.

The rearrangement uses TRBV27 and TRBJ1-1; D not certain. The V end was cut by 2 bases, the J end by 0 bases, with 22 bases between. The length of the CDR3 is 19 residues. CDR1 is MNHEY and CDR2 is SMNVEV in the germline V gene (reference sequence). This chain's CDR3 is CASSLKRVYSIGMNTEAFF. CDR3 sequence (DNA): TGTGCCAGCAGTTTAAAGAGGGTTTATTCTATCGGGATGAACACTGAAGCTTTCTTT.

The rearrangement uses TRBV27 and TRBJ2-5, with D perhaps matching TRBD1 or TRBD2 (6 bases each). Germline CDR1 MNHEY, CDR2 SMNVEV (reference sequence). This CDR3 region has 14 residues. The V and J ends lost 4 bases and 5 bases respectively, with 14 bases between them. CDR3 residues: CASSSRGGLETQYF. The CDR3 DNA reads as TGTGCCAGCAGTTCCAGGGGAGGTTTGGAGACCCAGTACTTC.

In nucleotides, the CDR3 is TGTGCCAGCAGTTCTCTGCCCAATGAGCAGTTCTTC. It specifies CASSSLPNEQFF. The chain is built from TRBV2 and TRBJ2-1; no definite D call. V lost 5 bases, J lost 6 bases, and 8 bases lay in between. This CDR3 has 12 residues. The germline gives CDR1 SNHLY, CDR2 FYNNEI.